What follows are 7 T cell receptor beta chains derived from one specimen sequenced in a study of beta chain features in type 1 diabetes. Expressed TCRB transcripts were sequenced after all isolated RNA was converted to cDNA. This table comes from immunoSEQ multiplex PCR, and its TCRdb copy is limited to in-frame clones, with some not included. Here the sample spans about 360,000 clones, roughly an eighth being singletons. The sample consisted of naive CD4+ T cells from blood. The origin of the receptors is a man aged 18 to 29 in good health.

The genes are TRBV9 and TRBJ1-2, with 8 bases identical to TRBD1. The CDR3 contains 17 residues. Unmatched junction bases numbered 11, after V lost 0 bases and J lost 4 bases. Looked up from germline, CDR1 is SGDLS and CDR2 is YYNGEE. The CDR3 coding sequence is TGTGCCAGCAGCGTAGGGATAAAACAGGGGGTTAGCTATGGCTACACCTTC. As protein: CASSVGIKQGVSYGYTF.

This chain links TRBV7-9 with TRBJ2-1; a possible D gene is TRBD1 (6 bases). Trimming removed 5 bases at V and 0 bases at J, with 14 bases between. The length of the CDR3 is 16 residues. The germline CDR1 and CDR2 sequences are SEHNR and FQNEAQ (reference sequence). This chain's CDR3 is CASSPRTASSYNEQFF. CDR3 in DNA: TGTGCCAGCAGCCCGAGGACAGCTAGCTCCTACAATGAGCAGTTCTTC.

The J gene is TRBJ2-7, the V gene TRBV7-2; 12 bases align to TRBD1. The CDR3 runs to 15 residues. V dropped 5 bases and J dropped 6; count of bases not matched to a gene: 8. Germline CDR1 and CDR2: SGHTA and FQGNSA. The CDR3 region has the DNA TGTGCCAGCAGCCTGCGCGGGACAGGGGGCGTCGAGCAGTACTTC. It specifies CASSLRGTGGVEQYF.

The chain uses TRBV27 and TRBJ1-2; 9 nucleotides align to TRBD1. There are 17 residues in the CDR3. CDR1 and CDR2 from the germline V gene are MNHEY and SMNVEV (reference sequence). With 4 bases clipped from V and 8 bases from J, the junction kept 17 bases outside the gene matches. The CDR3 DNA reads as TGTGCCAGCAGTTCGTCACCGGACATTGTGGGGACAGGGGGCTACACCTTC. Its translation is CASSSSPDIVGTGGYTF.

This clone has just a few counts. V usage is TRBV29-1 and J usage is TRBJ2-3; TRBD2 matches 8 bases. Germline V gene sequence: CDR1 SQVTM, CDR2 ANQGSEA. J was trimmed by 0 bases and V by 4 bases; bases with no gene match: 3. This CDR3 spans 14 amino acids. The CDR3 sequence is CSVGLAGSTDTQYF. In nucleotides, the CDR3 is TGCAGCGTTGGTTTAGCGGGAAGCACAGATACGCAGTATTTT.

This clone was detected a few times. The genes are TRBV5-1 and TRBJ1-1; 9 bases fit TRBD1. The germline V gene encodes CDR1 SGHRS and CDR2 YFSETQ. Losses at the gene ends were 4 bases for V and 5 bases for J; bases not matched to a gene: 9. The CDR3 loop spans 15 amino acids. CDR3 DNA sequence: TGCGCCAGCAGCGATTCAGACAGGGGGTCTACTGAAGCTTTCTTT. It translates to CASSDSDRGSTEAFF.

A few counts support this clone. The rearrangement joins TRBV21-1 to TRBJ2-6; the table's D call of TRBD2 was not tested on the DNA. TRBV21-1 is a pseudogene segment. The CDR3 is 17 residues long. CDR3 amino acids: CASSKRGFSSGANVLTF. The CDR3 DNA reads TGTGCCAGCAGCAAACGAGGTTTCAGCTCTGGGGCCAACGTCCTGACTTTC.